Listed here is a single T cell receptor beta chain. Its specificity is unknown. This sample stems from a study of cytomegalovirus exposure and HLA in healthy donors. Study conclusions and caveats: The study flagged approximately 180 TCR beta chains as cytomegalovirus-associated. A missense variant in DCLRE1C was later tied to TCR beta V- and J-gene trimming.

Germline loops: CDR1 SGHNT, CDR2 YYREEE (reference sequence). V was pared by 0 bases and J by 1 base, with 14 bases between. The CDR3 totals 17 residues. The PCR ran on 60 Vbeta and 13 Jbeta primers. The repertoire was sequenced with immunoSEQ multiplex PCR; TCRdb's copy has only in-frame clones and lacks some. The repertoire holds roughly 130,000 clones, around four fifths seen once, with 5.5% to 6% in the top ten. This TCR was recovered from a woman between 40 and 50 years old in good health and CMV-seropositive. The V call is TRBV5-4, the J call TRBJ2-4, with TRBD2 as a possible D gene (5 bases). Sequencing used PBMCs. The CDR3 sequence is CASSLDAEGIAKNIQYF. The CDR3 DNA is TGTGCCAGCAGCTTGGATGCAGAGGGTATTGCCAAAAACATTCAGTACTTC.